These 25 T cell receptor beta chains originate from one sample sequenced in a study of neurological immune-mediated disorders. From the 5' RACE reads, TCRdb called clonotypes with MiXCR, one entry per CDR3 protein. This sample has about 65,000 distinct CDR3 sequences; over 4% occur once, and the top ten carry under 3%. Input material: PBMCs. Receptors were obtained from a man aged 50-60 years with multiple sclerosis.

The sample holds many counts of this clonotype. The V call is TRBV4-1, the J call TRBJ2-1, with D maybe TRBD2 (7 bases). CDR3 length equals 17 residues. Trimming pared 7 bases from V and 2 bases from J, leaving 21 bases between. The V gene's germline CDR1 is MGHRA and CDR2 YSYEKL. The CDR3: CASTPSGGPGTYNEQFF. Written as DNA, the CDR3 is TGCGCCAGCACCCCATCGGGGGGCCCGGGGACCTACAATGAGCAGTTCTTC.

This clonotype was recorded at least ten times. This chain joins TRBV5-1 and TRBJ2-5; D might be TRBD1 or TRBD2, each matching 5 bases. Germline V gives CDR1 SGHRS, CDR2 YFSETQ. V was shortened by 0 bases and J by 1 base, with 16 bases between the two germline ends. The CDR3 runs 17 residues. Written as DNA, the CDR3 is TGCGCCAGCAGCTTGGCTATGACTACAGGAATCCAAGAGACCCAGTACTTC. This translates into CASSLAMTTGIQETQYF.

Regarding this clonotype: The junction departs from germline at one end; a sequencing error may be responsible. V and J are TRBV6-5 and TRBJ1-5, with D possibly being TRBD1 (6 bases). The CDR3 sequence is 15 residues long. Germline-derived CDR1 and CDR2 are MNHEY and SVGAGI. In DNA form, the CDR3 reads TGTGCCAGCAGTGACGACAGGAGTAGCAATCAGCCCCAGAATTTT. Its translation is CASSDDRSSNQPQNF.

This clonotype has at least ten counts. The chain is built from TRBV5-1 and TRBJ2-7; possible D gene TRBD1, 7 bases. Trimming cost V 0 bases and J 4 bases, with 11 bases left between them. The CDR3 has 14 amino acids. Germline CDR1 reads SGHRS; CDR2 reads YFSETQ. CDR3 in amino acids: CASSLGSGGYEQYV. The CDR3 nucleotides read TGCGCCAGCAGCTTGGGTTCAGGGGGGTACGAGCAGTACGTC.

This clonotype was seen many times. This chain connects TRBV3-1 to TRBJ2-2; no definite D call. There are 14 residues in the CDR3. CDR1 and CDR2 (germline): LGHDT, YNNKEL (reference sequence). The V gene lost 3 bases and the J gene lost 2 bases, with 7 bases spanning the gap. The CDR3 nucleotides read TGTGCCAGCAGCCAGGACGGAAACACCGGGGAGCTGTTTTTT. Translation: CASSQDGNTGELFF.

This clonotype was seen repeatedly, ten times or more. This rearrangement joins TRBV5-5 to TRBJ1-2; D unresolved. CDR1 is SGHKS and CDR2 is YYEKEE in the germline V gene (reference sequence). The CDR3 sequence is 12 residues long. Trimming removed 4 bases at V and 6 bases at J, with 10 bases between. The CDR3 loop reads CASSPNLDGYTF. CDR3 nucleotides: TGTGCCAGCAGCCCAAACCTGGATGGCTACACCTTC. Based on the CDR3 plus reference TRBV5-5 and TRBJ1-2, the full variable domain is DAGVTQSPTHLIKTRGQQVTLRCSPISGHKSVSWYQQVLGQGPQFIFQYYEKEERGRGNFPDRFSARQFPNYSSELNVNALLLGDSALYLCASSPNLDGYTFGSGTRLTVV.

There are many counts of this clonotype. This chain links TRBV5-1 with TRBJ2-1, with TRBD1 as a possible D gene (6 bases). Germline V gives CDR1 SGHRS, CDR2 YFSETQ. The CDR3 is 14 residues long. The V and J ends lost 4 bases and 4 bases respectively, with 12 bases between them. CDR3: CASSPEQGYNEQFF. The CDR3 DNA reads TGCGCCAGCAGCCCCGAACAGGGTTACAATGAGCAGTTCTTC.

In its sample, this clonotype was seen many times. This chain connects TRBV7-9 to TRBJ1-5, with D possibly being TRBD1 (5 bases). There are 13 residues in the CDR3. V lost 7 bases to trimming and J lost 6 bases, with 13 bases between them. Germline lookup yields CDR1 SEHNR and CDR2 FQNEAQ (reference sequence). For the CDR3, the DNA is TGTGCCAGCACCGACAGTTCTAGTCAGCCCCAGCATTTT. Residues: CASTDSSSQPQHF.

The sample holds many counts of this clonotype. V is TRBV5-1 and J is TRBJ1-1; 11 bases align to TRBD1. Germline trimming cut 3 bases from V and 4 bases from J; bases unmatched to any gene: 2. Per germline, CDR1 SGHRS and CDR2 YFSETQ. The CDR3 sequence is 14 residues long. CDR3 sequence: CASSWGTGGTEAFF. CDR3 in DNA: TGCGCCAGCAGCTGGGGGACAGGGGGCACTGAAGCTTTCTTT.

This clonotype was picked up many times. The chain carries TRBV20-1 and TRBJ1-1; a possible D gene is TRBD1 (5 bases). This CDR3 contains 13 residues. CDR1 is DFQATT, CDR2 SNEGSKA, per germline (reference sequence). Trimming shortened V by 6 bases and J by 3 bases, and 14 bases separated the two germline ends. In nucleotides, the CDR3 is TGCAGTGCCAGGGTTAGTTCTTACACTGAAGCTTTCTTT. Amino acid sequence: CSARVSSYTEAFF.

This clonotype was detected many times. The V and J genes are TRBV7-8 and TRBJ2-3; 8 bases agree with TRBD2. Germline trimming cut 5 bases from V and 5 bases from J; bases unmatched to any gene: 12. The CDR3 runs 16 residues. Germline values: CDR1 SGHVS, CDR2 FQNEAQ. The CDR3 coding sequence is TGTGCCAGCAGCGCTACCGGGACTAGAGGAATAGATACGCAGTATTTT. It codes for CASSATGTRGIDTQYF.

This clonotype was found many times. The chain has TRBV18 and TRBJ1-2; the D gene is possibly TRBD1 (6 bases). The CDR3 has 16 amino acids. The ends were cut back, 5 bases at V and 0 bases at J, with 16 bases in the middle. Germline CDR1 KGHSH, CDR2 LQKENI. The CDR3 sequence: CASSRGTPSANYGYTF. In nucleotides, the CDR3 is TGTGCCAGCTCAAGGGGGACACCCTCAGCTAACTATGGCTACACCTTC.

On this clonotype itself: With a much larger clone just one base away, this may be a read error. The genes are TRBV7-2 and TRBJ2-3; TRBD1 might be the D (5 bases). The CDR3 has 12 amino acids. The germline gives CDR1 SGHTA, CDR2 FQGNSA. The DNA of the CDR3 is TGTGCCAGCGGGGCATATACAGTTACGCAGTATTTT. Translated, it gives CASGAYTVTQYF.

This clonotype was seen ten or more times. The CDR3 loop reads CASSLGGRGRTEAFF. The CDR3 bases are TGTGCCAGCAGCTTAGGTGGTAGGGGACGGACTGAAGCTTTCTTT. The chain couples TRBV7-9 to TRBJ1-1, with D possibly TRBD1 on 5 matching bases. The CDR3 extends over 15 amino acids. Germline V CDR1 and CDR2: SEHNR, FQNEAQ (reference sequence). V lost 1 base and J lost 5, with 14 bases in between.

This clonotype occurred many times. The chain's CDR3 is CASSLERLERQFF. The CDR3 coding sequence is TGTGCCAGCAGCTTGGAAAGATTGGAACGCCAGTTCTTC. This chain joins TRBV5-6 and TRBJ2-1; D not resolved. CDR1 is SGHDT, CDR2 YYEEEE, per germline. The CDR3 runs 13 residues. V lost 0 bases to trimming and J lost 13 bases, with 14 bases between them.

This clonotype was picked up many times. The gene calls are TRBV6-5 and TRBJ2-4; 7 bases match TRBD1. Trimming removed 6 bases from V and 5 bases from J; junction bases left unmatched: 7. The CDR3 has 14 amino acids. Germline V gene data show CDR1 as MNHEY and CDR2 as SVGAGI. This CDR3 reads CASRLTGSQNIQYF. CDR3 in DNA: TGTGCCAGCAGGTTGACAGGGTCCCAAAACATTCAGTACTTC.

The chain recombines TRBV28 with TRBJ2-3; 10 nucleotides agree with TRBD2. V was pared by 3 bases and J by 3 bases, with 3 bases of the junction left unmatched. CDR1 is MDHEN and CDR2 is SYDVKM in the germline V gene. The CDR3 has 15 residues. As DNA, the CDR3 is TGTGCCAGCAGTTTCCTTAGCGGGGGGACAGATACGCAGTATTTT. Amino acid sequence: CASSFLSGGTDTQYF.

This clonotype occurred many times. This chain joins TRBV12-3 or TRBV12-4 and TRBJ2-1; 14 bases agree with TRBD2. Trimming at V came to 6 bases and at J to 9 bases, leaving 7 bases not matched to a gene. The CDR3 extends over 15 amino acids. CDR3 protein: CASRVTSGGASEQFF. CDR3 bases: TGTGCCAGCAGGGTGACTAGCGGGGGGGCGAGTGAGCAGTTCTTC.

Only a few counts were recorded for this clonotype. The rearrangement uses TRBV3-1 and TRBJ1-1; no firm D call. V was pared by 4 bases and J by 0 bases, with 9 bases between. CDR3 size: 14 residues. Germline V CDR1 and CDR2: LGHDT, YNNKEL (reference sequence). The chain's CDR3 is CASSRKSMNTEAFF. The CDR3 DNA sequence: TGTGCCAGCAGCCGCAAGTCAATGAACACTGAAGCTTTCTTT.

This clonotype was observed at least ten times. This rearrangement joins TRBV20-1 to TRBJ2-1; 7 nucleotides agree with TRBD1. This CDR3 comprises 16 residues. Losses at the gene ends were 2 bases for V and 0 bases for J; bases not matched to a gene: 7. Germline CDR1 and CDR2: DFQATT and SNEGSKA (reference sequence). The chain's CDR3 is CSARPNRDSSYNEQFF. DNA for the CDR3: TGCAGTGCTAGACCCAACCGGGACAGCTCCTACAATGAGCAGTTCTTC.

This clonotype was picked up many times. The chain's CDR3 is CASSLAGTGRDEQFF. The CDR3 nucleotides are TGTGCCAGCAGCTTGGCCGGGACAGGGCGGGATGAGCAGTTCTTC. This sequence joins TRBV5-6 and TRBJ2-1; the match to TRBD1 covers 9 bases. CDR1 is SGHDT, CDR2 YYEEEE, per germline. This CDR3 is 15 amino acids long. J gave up 8 bases and V 0 bases, and 6 bases lay outside the gene matches.

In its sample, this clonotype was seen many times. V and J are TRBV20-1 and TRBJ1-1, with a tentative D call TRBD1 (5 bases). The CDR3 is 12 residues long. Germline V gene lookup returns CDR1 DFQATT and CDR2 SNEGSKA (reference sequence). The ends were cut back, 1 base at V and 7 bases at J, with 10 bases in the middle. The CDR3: CSARGTTDEAFF. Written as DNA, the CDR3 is TGCAGTGCTAGAGGGACAACCGATGAAGCTTTCTTT.

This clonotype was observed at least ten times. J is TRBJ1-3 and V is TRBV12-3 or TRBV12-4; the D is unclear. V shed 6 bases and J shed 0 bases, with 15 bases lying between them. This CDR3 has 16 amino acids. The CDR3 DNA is TGTGCCAGCAGGAAAAACGACCGACTCTCTGGAAACACCATATATTTT. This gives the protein CASRKNDRLSGNTIYF.

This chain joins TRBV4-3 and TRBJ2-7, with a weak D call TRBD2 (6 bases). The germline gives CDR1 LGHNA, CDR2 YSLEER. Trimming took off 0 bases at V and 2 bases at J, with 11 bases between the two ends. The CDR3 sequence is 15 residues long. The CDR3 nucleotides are TGCGCCAGCAGCCAAGATTTAGGGGAGGCCTACGAGCAGTACTTC. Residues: CASSQDLGEAYEQYF.

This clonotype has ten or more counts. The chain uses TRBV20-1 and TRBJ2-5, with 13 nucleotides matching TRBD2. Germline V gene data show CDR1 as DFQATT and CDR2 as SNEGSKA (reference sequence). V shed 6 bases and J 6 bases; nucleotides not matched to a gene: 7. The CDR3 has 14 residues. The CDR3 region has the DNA TGCAGTGCGACACTAGCGGGGGGGCGTCAGACCCAGTACTTC. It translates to CSATLAGGRQTQYF.